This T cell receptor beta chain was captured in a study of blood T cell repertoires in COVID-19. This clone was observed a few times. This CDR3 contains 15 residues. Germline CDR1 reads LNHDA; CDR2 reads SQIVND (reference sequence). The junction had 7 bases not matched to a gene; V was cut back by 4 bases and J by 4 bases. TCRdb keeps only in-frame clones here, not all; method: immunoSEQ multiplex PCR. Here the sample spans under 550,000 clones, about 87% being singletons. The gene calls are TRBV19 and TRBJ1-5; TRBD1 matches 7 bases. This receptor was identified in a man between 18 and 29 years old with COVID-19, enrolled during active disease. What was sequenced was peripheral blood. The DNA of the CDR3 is TGTGCCAGTAGTACGATCAAACAGGGGAATCAGCCCCAGCATTTT. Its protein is CASSTIKQGNQPQHF.